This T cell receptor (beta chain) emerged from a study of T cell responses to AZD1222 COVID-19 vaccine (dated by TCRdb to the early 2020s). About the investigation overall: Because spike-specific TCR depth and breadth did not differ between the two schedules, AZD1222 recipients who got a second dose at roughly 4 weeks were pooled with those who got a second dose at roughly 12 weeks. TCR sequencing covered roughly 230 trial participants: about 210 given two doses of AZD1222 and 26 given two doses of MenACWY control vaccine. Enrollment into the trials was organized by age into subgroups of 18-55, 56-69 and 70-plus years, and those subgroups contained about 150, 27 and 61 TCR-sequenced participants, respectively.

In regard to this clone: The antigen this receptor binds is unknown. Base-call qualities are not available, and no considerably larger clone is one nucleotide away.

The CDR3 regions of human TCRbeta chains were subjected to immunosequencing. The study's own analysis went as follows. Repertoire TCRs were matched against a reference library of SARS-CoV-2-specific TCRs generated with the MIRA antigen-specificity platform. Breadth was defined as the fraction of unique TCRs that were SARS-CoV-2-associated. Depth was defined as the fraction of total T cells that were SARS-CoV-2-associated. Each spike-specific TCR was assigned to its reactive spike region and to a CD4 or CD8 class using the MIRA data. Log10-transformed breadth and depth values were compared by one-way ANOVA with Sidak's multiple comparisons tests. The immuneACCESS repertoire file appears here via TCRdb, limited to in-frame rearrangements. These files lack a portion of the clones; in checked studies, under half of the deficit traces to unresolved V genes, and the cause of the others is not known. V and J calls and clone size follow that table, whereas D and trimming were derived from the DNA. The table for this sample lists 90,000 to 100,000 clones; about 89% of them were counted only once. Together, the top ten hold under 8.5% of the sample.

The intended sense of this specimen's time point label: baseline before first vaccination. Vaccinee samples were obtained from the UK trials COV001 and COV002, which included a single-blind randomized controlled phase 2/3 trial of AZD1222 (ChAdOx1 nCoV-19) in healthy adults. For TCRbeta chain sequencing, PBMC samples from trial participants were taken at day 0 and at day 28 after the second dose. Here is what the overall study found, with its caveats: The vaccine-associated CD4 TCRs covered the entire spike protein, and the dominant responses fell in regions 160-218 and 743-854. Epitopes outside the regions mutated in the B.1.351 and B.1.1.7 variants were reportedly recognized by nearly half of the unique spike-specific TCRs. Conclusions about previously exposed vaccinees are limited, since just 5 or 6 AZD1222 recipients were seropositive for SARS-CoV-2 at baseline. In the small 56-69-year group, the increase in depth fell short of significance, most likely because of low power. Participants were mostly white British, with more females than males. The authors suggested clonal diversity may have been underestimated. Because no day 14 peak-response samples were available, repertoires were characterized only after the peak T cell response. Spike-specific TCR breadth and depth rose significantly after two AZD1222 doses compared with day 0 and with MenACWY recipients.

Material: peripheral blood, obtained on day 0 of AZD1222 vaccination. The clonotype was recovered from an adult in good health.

The DNA sequence is as follows: TGTGCCAGCAGCGCCAAGACAGGGGCGAACTATGGCTACACCTTC. Translated, it gives CASSAKTGANYGYTF. The rearrangement joined TRBV13 to TRBJ1-2; TRBD1 matches 8 bases in the middle. The CDR3 measures 15 amino acids from cysteine to phenylalanine. Only the CDR3 portion is preserved as DNA: 45 bases, with reading frame beginning at the first base. V is cut back by 5 bases and J by 2 bases, with 7 bases in the junction unmatched. CDR1 is given as PRHDT and CDR2 as FYEKMQ, both from the germline V gene (reference sequence).